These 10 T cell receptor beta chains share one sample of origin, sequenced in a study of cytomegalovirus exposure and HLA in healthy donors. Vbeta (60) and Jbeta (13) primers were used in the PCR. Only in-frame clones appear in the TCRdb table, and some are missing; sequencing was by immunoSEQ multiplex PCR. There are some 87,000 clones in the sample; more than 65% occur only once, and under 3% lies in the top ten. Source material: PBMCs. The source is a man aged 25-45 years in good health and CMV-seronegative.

CDR3 bases: TGTGCCAGCAGCTTCCTTGCTAGCGGGCACGAGCAGTACTTC. Protein sequence: CASSFLASGHEQYF. The V gene is TRBV13, the J gene TRBJ2-7; 8 bases map to TRBD2. Unmatched junction bases numbered 6, after V lost 3 bases and J lost 5 bases. Germline-derived CDR1 and CDR2 are PRHDT and FYEKMQ (reference sequence). This CDR3 is built from 14 residues.

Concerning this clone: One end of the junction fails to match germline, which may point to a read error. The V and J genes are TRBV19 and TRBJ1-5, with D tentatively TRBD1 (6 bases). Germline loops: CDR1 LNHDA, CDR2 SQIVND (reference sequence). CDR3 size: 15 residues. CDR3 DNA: TGTGCCAGTAGTATGGGACAAATTAGCGATCAGCCCCAGCATTTT. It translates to CASSMGQISDQPQHF.

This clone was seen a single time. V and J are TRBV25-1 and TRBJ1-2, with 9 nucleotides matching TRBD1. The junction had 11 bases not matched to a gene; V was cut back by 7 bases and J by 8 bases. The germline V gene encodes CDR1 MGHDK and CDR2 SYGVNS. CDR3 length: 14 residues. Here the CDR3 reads CASTLGQGSSGYTF. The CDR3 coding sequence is TGTGCCAGCACCTTGGGACAGGGAAGTAGCGGCTACACCTTC.

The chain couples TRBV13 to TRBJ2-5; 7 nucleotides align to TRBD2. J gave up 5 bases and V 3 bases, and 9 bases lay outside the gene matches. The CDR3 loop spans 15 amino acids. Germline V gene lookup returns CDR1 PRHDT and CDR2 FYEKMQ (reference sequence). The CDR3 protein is CASSFRTRPEETQYF. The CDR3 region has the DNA TGTGCCAGCAGCTTCCGGACTAGGCCTGAGGAGACCCAGTACTTC.

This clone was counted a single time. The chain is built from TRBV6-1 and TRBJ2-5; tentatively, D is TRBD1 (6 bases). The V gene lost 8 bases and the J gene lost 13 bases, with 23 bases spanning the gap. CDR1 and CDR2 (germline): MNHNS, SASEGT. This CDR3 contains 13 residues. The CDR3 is CASGKRDTHSGYF. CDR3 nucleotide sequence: TGTGCCAGCGGAAAGAGGGACACCCACTCAGGGTACTTC.

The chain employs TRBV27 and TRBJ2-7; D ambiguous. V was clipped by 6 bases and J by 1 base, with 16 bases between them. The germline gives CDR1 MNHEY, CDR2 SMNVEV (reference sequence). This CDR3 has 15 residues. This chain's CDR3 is CASSPLSAISYEQYF. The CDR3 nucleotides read TGTGCCAGCAGCCCTCTGAGCGCGATTTCCTACGAGCAGTACTTC.

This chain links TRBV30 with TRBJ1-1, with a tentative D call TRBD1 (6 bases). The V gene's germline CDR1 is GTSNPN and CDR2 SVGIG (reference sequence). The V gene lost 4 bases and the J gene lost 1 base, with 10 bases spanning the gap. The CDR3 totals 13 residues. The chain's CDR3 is CAWTGQSNTEAFF. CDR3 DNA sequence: TGTGCCTGGACCGGACAGTCGAACACTGAAGCTTTCTTT.

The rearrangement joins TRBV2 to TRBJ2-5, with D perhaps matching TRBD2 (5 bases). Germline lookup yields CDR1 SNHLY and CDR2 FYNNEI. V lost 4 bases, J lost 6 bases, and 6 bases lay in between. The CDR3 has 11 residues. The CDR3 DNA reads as TGTGCCAGCAGTGTCGGGAAGACCCAGTACTTC. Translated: CASSVGKTQYF.

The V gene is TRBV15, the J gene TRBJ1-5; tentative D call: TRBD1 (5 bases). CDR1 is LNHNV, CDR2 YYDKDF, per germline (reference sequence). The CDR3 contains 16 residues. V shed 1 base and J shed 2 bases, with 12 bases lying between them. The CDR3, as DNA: TGTGCCACCAGCAGAGCTGGGGGAGGAGGCAATCAGCCCCAGCATTTT. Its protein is CATSRAGGGGNQPQHF.

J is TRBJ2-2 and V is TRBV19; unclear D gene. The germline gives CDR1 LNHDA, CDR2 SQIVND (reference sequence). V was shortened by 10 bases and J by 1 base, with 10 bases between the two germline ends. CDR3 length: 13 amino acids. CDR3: CATLRGNTGELFF. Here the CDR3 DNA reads TGTGCCACCCTGCGAGGGAACACCGGGGAGCTGTTTTTT. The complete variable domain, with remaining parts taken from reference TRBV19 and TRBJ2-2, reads DGGITQSPKYLFRKEGQNVTLSCEQNLNHDAMYWYRQDPGQGLRLIYYSQIVNDFQKGDIAEGYSVSREKKESFPLTVTSAQKNPTAFYLCATLRGNTGELFFGEGSRLTVL.